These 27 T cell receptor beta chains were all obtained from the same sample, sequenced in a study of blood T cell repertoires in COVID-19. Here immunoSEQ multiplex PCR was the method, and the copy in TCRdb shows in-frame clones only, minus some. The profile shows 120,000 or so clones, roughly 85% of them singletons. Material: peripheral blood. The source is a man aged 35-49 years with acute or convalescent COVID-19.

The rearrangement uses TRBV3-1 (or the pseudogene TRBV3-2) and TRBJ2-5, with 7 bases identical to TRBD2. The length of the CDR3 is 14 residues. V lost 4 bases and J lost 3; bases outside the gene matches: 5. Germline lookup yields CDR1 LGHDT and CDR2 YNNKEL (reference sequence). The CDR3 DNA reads TGTGCCAGCAGCCCGGGAGGAGATGAAGAGACCCAGTACTTC. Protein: CASSPGGDEETQYF.

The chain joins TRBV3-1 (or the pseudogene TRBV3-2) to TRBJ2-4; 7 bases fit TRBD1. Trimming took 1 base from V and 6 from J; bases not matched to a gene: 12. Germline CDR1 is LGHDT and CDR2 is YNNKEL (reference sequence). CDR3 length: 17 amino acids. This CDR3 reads CASSQGRRRQGRNIQYF. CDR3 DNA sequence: TGTGCCAGCAGCCAAGGAAGGCGTAGACAGGGACGAAACATTCAGTACTTC.

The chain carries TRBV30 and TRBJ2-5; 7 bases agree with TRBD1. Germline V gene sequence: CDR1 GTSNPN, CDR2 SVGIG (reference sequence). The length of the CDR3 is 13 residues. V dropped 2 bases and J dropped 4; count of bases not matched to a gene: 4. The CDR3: CAWSPAGGETQYF. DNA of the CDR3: TGTGCCTGGAGTCCCGCAGGGGGAGAGACCCAGTACTTC.

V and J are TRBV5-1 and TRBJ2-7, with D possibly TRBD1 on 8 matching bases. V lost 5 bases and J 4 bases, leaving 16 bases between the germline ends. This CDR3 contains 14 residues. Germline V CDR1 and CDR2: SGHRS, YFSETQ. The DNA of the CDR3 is TGCGCCAGCAGTCCCGACAGGGGAGGGTACGAGCAGTACTTC. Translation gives CASSPDRGGYEQYF.

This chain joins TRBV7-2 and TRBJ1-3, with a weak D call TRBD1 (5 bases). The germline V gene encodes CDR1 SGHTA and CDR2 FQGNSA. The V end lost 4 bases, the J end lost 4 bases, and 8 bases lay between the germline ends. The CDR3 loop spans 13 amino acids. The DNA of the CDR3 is TGTGCCAGCAGCTATGGGGCCGGAAACACCATATATTTT. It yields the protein CASSYGAGNTIYF.

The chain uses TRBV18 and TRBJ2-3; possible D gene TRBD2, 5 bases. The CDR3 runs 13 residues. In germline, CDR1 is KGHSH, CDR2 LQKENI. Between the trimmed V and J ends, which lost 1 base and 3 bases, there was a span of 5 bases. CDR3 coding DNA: TGTGCCAGCTCACCACGGGAGACAGATACGCAGTATTTT. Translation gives CASSPRETDTQYF.

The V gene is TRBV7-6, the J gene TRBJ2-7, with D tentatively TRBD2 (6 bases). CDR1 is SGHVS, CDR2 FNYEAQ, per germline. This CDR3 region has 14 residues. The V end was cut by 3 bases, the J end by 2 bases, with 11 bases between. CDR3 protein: CASSLAGSTYEQYF. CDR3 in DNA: TGTGCCAGCAGCTTGGCGGGGTCCACCTACGAGCAGTACTTC.

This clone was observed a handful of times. The CDR3 DNA follows: TGTGCCAGCAGCAGAGACCGGGGGGCTGGCGTCCATGAGCAGTTCTTC. It codes for CASSRDRGAGVHEQFF. This chain connects TRBV6-6 to TRBJ2-1; D is possibly TRBD2 (7 bases). Germline loops: CDR1 MNHNY, CDR2 SVGAGI (reference sequence). V was cut by 6 bases and J by 8 bases, with 23 bases left in between. The CDR3 runs 16 residues.

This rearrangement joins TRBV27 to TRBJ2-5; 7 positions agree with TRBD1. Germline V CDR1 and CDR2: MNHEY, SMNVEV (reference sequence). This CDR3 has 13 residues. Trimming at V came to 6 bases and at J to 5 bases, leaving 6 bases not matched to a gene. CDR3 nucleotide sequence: TGTGCCAGCAGAATTAACAGGGGTGAGACCCAGTACTTC. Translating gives CASRINRGETQYF.

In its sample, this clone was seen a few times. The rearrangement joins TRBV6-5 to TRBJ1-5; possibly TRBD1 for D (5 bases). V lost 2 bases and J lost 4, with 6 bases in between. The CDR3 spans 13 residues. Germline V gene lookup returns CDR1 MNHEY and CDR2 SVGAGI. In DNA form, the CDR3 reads TGTGCCAGCAGTTACGGGGGGAATCAGCCCCAGCATTTT. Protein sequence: CASSYGGNQPQHF.

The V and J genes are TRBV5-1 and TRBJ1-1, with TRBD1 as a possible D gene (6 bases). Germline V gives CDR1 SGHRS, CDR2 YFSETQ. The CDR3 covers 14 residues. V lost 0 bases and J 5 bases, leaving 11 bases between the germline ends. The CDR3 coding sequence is TGCGCCAGCAGCTTGGCCGGGCAGGGGACTGAAGCTTTCTTT. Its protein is CASSLAGQGTEAFF.

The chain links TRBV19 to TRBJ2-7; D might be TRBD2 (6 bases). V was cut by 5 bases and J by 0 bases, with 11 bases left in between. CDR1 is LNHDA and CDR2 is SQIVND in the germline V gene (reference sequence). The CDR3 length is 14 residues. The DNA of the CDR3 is TGTGCCAGTAGTTACGGGGGAGACTCCTACGAGCAGTACTTC. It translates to CASSYGGDSYEQYF.

For the CDR3, the DNA is TGTGCCAGCAGTGAAGCGCACCAGGGTCTTAACTATGGCTACACCTTC. Translation gives CASSEAHQGLNYGYTF. This sequence joins TRBV6-1 and TRBJ1-2; the D gene is possibly TRBD1 (5 bases). Trimming cost V 0 bases and J 1 base, with 12 bases left between them. CDR3 size: 16 residues. Germline CDR1 reads MNHNS; CDR2 reads SASEGT.

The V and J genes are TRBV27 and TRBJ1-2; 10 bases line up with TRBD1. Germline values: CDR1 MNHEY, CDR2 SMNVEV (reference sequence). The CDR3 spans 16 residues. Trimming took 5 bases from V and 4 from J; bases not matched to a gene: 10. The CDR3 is CASSPYRQGAVYGYTF. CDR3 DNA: TGTGCCAGCAGTCCATACAGACAGGGGGCGGTCTATGGCTACACCTTC.

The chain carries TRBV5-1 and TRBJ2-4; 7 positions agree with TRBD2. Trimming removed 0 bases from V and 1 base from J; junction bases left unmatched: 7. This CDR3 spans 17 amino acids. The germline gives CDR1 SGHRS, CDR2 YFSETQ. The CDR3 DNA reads TGCGCCAGCAGCTTGGGCGGGGGACTTGTGGCCAAAAACATTCAGTACTTC. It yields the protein CASSLGGGLVAKNIQYF.

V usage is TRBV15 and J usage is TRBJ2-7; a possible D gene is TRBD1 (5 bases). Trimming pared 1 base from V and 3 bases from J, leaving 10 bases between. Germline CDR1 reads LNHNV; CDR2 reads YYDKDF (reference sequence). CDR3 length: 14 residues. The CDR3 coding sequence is TGTGCCACCAGCAGAGCAAATACAGGCTACGAGCAGTACTTC. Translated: CATSRANTGYEQYF.

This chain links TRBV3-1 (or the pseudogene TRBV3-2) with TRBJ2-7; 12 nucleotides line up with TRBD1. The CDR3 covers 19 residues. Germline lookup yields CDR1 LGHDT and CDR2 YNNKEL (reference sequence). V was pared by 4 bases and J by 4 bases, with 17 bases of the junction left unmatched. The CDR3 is CASSRGPPPPGQGAYEQYF. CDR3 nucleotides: TGTGCCAGCAGCCGGGGTCCCCCTCCACCGGGACAGGGGGCATACGAGCAGTACTTC.

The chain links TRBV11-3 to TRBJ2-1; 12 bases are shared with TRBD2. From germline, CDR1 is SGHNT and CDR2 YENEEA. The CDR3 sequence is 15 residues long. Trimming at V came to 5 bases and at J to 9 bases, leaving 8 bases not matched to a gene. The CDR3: CASSTRLAGVSEQFF. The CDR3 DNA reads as TGTGCCAGCAGCACGAGACTAGCGGGAGTGTCTGAGCAGTTCTTC.

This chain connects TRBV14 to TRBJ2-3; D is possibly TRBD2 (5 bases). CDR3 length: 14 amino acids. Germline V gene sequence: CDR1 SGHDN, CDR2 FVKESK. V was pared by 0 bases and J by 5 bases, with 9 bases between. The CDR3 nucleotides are TGTGCCAGCAGCCAAGATCGAGGGATAGATACGCAGTATTTT. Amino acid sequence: CASSQDRGIDTQYF.

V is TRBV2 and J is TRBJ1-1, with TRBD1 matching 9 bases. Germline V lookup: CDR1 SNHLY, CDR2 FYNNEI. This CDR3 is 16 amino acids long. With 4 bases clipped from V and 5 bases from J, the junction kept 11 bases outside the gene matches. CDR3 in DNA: TGTGCCAGCAGTGGGGGTCCGGACAGGGGCCGGACTGAAGCTTTCTTT. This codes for CASSGGPDRGRTEAFF.

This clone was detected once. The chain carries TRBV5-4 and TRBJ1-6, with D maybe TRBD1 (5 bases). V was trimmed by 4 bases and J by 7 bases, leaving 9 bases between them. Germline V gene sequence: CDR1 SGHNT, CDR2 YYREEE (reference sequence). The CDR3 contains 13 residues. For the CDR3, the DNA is TGTGCCAGCAGCGCGGGGGTCAATTCACCCCTCCACTTT. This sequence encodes CASSAGVNSPLHF. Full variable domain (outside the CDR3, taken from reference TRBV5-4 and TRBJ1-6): ETGVTQSPTHLIKTRGQQVTLRCSSQSGHNTVSWYQQALGQGPQFIFQYYREEENGRGNFPPRFSGLQFPNYSSELNVNALELDDSALYLCASSAGVNSPLHFGNGTRLTVT.

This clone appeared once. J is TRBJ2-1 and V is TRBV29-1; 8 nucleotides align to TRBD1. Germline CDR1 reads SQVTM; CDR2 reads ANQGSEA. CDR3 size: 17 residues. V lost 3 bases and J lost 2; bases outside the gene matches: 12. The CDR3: CSVDSPTGEKAYNEQFF. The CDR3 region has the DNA TGCAGCGTTGATTCCCCGACAGGGGAAAAGGCCTACAATGAGCAGTTCTTC.

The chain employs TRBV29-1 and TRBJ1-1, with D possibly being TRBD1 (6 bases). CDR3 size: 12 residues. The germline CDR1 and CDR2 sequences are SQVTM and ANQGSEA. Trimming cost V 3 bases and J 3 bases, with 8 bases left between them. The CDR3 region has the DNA TGCAGCGTTGAGGGGGCAGACACTGAAGCTTTCTTT. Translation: CSVEGADTEAFF.

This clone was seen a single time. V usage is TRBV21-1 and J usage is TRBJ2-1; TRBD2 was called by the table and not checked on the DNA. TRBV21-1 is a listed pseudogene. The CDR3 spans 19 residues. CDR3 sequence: CASSKAGRNGGCPYNEQFF. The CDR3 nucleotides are TGTGCCAGCAGCAAAGCGGGGCGAAACGGGGGGTGCCCCTACAATGAGCAGTTCTTC.

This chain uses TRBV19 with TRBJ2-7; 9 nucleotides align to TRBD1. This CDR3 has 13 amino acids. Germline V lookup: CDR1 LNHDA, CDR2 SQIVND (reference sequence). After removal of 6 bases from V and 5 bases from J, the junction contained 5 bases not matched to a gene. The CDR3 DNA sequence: TGTGCCAGTAGCCAACAGGGGGCTCACGAGCAGTACTTC. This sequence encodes CASSQQGAHEQYF.

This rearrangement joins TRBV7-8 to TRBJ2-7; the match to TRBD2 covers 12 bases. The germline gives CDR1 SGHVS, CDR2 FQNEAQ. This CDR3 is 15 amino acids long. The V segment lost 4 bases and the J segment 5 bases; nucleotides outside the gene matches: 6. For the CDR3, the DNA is TGTGCCAGCAGCTCCAGTGGACTAGCGGGAAACGAGCAGTACTTC. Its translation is CASSSSGLAGNEQYF.

CDR3 DNA: TGTGCCAGCGGGGACAGGGACACCTACGAGCAGTACTTC. Residues: CASGDRDTYEQYF. The chain employs TRBV19 and TRBJ2-7, with 9 bases matching TRBD1. Germline CDR1 and CDR2: LNHDA and SQIVND (reference sequence). The CDR3 contains 13 residues. With V trimmed by 9 bases and J by 2 bases, 5 bases remained unmatched. Full variable domain (rest looked up from reference TRBV19 and TRBJ2-7): DGGITQSPKYLFRKEGQNVTLSCEQNLNHDAMYWYRQDPGQGLRLIYYSQIVNDFQKGDIAEGYSVSREKKESFPLTVTSAQKNPTAFYLCASGDRDTYEQYFGPGTRLTVT.